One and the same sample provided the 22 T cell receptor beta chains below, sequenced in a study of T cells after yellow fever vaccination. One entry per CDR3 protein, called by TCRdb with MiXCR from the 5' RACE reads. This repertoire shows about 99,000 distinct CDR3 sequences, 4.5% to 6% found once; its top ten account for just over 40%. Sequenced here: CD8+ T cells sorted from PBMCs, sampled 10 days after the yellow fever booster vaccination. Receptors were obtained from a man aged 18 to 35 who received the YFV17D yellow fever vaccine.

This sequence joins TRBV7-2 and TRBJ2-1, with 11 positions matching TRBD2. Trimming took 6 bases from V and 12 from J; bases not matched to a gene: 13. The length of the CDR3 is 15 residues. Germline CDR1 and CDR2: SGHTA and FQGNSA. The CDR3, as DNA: TGTGCCAGCAGGACAACCGGGACTAGCGGACGGGGGCAGTTCTTC. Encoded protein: CASRTTGTSGRGQFF.

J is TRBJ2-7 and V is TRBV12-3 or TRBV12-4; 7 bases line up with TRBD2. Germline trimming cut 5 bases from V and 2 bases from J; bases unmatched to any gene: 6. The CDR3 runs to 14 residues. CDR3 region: CASSGGDLTYEQYF. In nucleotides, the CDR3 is TGTGCCAGCAGTGGGGGGGATCTCACCTACGAGCAGTACTTC.

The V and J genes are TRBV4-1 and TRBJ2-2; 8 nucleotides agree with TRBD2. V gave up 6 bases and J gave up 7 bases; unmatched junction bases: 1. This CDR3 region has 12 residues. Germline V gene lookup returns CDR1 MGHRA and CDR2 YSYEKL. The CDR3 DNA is TGCGCCAGCAGTCGGGGGGGCGGGGAGCTGTTTTTT. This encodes CASSRGGGELFF.

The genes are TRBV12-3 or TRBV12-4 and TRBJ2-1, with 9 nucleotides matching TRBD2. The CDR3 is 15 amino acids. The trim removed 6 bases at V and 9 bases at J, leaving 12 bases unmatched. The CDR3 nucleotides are TGTGCCAGCAGCCCGGGGACTAGCTTTTTTGGTGAGCAGTTCTTC. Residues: CASSPGTSFFGEQFF.

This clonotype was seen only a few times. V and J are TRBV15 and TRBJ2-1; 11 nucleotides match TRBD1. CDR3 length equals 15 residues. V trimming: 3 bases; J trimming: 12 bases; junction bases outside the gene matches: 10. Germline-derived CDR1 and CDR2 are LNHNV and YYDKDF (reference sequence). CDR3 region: CATSSRDRGLAAQFF. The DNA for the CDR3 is TGTGCCACCAGCAGCCGGGACAGGGGGTTGGCGGCGCAGTTCTTC.

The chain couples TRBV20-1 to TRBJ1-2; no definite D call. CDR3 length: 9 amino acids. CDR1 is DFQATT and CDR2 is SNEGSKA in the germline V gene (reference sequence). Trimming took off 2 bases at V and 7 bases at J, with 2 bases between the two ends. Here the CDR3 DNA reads TGCAGTGCTAGACCTGGCTACACCTTC. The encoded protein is CSARPGYTF.

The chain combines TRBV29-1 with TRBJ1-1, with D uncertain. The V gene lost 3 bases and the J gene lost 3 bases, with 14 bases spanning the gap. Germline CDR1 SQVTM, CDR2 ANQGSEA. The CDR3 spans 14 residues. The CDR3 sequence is CSVEFSVYYTEAFF. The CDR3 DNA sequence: TGCAGCGTTGAGTTTTCGGTGTATTACACTGAAGCTTTCTTT.

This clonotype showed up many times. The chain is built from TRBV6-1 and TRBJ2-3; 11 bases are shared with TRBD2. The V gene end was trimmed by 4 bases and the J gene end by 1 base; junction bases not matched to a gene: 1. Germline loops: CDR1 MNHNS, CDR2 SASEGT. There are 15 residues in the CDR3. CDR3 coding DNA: TGTGCCAGCAGTGTTAGCGGGGGGGGCACAGATACGCAGTATTTT. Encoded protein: CASSVSGGGTDTQYF.

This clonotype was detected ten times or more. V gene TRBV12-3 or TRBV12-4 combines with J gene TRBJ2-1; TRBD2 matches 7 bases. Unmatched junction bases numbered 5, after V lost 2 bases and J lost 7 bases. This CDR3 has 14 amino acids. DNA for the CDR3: TGTGCCAGCAGTTTAAGGCAGGGAGGGAATGAGCAGTTCTTC. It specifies CASSLRQGGNEQFF.

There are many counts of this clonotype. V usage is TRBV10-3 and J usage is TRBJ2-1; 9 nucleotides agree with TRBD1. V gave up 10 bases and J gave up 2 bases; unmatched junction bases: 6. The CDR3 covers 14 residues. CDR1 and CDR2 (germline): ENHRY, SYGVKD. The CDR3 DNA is TGTGCCACGGGGACAGGGCCCCCCTACAATGAGCAGTTCTTC. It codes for CATGTGPPYNEQFF.

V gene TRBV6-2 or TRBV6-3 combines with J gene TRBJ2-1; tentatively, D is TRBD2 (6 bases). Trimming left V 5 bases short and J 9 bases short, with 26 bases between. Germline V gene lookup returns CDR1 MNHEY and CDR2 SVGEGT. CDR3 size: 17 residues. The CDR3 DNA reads TGTGCCAGCAGTACCGCCCGGACTATGGCTGAATTGGGTGAGCAGTTCTTC. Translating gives CASSTARTMAELGEQFF.

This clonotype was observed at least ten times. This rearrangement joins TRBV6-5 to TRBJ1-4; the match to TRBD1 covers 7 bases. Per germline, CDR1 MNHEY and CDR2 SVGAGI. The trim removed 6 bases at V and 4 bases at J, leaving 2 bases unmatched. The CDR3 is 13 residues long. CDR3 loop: CASRQGNNEKLFF. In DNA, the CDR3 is TGTGCCAGCAGACAGGGGAATAATGAAAAACTGTTTTTT.

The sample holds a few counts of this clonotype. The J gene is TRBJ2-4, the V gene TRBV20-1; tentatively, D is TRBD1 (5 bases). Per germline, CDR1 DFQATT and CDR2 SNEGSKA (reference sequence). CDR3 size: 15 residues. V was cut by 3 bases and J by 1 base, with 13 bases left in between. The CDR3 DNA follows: TGCAGTGCTAGGAAGGACATTCGGGCCAAAAACATTCAGTACTTC. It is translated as CSARKDIRAKNIQYF.

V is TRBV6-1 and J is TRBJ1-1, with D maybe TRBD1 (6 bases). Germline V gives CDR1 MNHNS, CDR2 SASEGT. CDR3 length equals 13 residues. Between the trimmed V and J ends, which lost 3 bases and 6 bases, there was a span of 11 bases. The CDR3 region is CASSDPGGPEAFF. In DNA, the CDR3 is TGTGCCAGCAGTGATCCGGGGGGCCCTGAAGCTTTCTTT.

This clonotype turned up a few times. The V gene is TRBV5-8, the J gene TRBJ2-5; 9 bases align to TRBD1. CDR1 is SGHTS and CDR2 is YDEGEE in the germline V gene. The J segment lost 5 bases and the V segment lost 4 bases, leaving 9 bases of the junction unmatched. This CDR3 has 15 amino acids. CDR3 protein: CASSVGQGLRETQYF. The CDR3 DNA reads TGTGCCAGCAGCGTCGGACAGGGGTTGCGGGAGACCCAGTACTTC.

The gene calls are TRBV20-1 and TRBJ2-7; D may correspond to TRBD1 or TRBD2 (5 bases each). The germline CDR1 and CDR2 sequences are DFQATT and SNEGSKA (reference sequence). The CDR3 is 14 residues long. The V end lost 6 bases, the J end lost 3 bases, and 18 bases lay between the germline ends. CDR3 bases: TGCAGTGCGCCGGTCGGGGTAGGGGACTACGAGCAGTACTTC. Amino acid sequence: CSAPVGVGDYEQYF.

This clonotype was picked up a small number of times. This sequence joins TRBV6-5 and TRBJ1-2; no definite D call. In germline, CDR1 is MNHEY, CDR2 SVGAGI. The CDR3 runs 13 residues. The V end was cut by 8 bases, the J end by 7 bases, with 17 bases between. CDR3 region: CASGLRENSGYTF. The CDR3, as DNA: TGTGCCAGCGGTTTGAGGGAGAATTCTGGCTACACCTTC.

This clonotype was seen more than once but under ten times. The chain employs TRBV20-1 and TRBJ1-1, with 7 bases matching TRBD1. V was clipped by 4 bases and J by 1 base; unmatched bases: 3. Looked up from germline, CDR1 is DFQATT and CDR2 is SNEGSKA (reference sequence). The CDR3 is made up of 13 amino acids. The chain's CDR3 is CSATGTENTEAFF. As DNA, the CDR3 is TGCAGTGCTACAGGGACAGAGAACACTGAAGCTTTCTTT.

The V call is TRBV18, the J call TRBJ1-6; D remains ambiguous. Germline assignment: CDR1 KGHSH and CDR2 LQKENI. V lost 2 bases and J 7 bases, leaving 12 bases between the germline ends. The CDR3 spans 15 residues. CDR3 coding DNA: TGTGCCAGCTCACCAGGGGAGGGCAGGAATTCACCCCTCCACTTT. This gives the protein CASSPGEGRNSPLHF.

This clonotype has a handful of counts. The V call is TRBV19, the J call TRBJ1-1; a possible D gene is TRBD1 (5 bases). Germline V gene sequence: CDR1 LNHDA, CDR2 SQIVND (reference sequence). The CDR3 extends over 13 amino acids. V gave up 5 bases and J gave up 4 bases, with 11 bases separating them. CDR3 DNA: TGTGCCAGTAGTGTAGGACAAGTCACTGAAGCTTTCTTT. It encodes CASSVGQVTEAFF.

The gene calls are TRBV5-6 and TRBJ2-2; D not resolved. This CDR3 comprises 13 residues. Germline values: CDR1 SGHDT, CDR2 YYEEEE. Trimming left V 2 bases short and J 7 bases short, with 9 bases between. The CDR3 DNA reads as TGTGCCAGCAGCTTAGAGCCCGACGGGGAGCTGTTTTTT. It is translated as CASSLEPDGELFF. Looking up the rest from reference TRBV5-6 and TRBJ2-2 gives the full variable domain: DAGVTQSPTHLIKTRGQQVTLRCSPKSGHDTVSWYQQALGQGPQFIFQYYEEEERQRGNFPDRFSGHQFPNYSSELNVNALLLGDSALYLCASSLEPDGELFFGEGSRLTVL.

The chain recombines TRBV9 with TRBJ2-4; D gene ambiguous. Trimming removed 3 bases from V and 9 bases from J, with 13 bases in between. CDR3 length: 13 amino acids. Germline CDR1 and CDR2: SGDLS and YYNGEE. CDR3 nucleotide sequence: TGTGCCAGCAGCGAAACAGATCGAGGCATTCAGTACTTC. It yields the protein CASSETDRGIQYF.